A single sample is the source of the 10 T cell receptor beta chains below, sequenced in a study of T cells in Graves' hyperthyroidism and ophthalmopathy. Researchers amplified the TCR beta CDR3 regions from RNA transcripts. In the first-round RT-PCR of the TCR CDR3, the HTBI primer set was used. In TCRdb, the multiplex PCR reads were re-called with MiXCR into one record per CDR3 protein. Among under 350,000 distinct CDR3 sequences listed, approximately 17% were seen once. The sample taken for sequencing was blood. The receptors originated from a woman in her fifties or sixties with Graves' ophthalmopathy.

The chain combines TRBV19 with TRBJ1-4, with TRBD1 as a possible D gene (6 bases). V shed 6 bases and J shed 8 bases, with 19 bases lying between them. CDR1 and CDR2 (germline): LNHDA, SQIVND (reference sequence). The CDR3 loop spans 15 amino acids. DNA for the CDR3: TGTGCCAGTAGCCGCGGGACACAGCCCCAAGAAAAACTGTTTTTT. Its translation: CASSRGTQPQEKLFF.

This clonotype was seen repeatedly, ten times or more. V and J are TRBV28 and TRBJ1-1; 10 positions agree with TRBD1. The CDR3 is 15 residues long. V lost 2 bases, J lost 11 bases, and 11 bases stayed unmatched. The V gene's germline CDR1 is MDHEN and CDR2 SYDVKM. The CDR3 sequence: CASSLRTDRGPGAFF. In DNA form, the CDR3 reads TGTGCCAGCAGTTTAAGAACTGACAGGGGGCCGGGGGCTTTCTTT.

Ten or more counts support this clonotype. The chain links TRBV7-2 to TRBJ2-1, with 10 bases identical to TRBD1. The CDR3 runs 17 residues. Germline assignment: CDR1 SGHTA and CDR2 FQGNSA. V was pared by 0 bases and J by 8 bases, with 10 bases of the junction left unmatched. CDR3 residues: CASSLAWRDRGFDEQFF. For the CDR3, the DNA is TGTGCCAGCAGCTTAGCCTGGAGGGACAGGGGATTCGATGAGCAGTTCTTC.

This clonotype was detected many times. The CDR3: CASSPGLHRGNTEAFF. The CDR3 DNA sequence: TGTGCCAGCAGCCCAGGGTTGCACAGGGGGAACACTGAAGCTTTCTTT. This rearrangement joins TRBV9 to TRBJ1-1; TRBD1 matches at 7 bases. Per the germline V gene, CDR1 is SGDLS and CDR2 is YYNGEE. The CDR3 has 16 amino acids. V was pared by 4 bases and J by 1 base, with 10 bases of the junction left unmatched.

This clonotype was recorded many times. The chain uses TRBV7-2 and TRBJ2-5; tentative D call: TRBD1 (5 bases). This CDR3 has 15 residues. The V and J ends lost 2 bases and 2 bases respectively, with 12 bases between them. Germline assignment: CDR1 SGHTA and CDR2 FQGNSA. The CDR3 DNA sequence: TGTGCCAGCAGCTTACTTTGGGGCCAGCAAGAGACCCAGTACTTC. Its protein product is CASSLLWGQQETQYF.

The V gene is TRBV10-3, the J gene TRBJ2-5; the D gene is possibly TRBD2 (6 bases). The V gene lost 6 bases and the J gene lost 1 base, with 15 bases spanning the gap. The germline CDR1 and CDR2 sequences are ENHRY and SYGVKD. The CDR3 is made up of 15 amino acids. The CDR3 DNA reads TGTGCCATCAGGGACATAGCGGAACCCCAAGAGACCCAGTACTTC. Translated: CAIRDIAEPQETQYF.

The rearrangement joins TRBV6-5 to TRBJ1-5; 7 nucleotides line up with TRBD1. The germline gives CDR1 MNHEY, CDR2 SVGAGI. After removal of 6 bases from V and 7 bases from J, the junction contained 12 bases not matched to a gene. The CDR3 runs to 15 residues. As DNA, the CDR3 is TGTGCCAGCAGCGATCGGACAGGCGCCTGGCAGCCCCAGCATTTT. Amino acids: CASSDRTGAWQPQHF.

This clonotype showed up many times. This sequence joins TRBV20-1 and TRBJ2-3; the D is unclear. This CDR3 comprises 13 residues. V was pared by 4 bases and J by 0 bases, with 8 bases between. Germline CDR1 reads DFQATT; CDR2 reads SNEGSKA (reference sequence). The DNA for the CDR3 is TGCAGTGCTAAGGCGTTTAGCACAGATACGCAGTATTTT. It translates to CSAKAFSTDTQYF.

Of note for this clonotype: Since a much larger clone is just one base distant, this may be a read error. The CDR3 DNA reads TGTGCCAGCAGCGTAGGACAGGGGGCCTACAAGCAGTACTTC. Translated: CASSVGQGAYKQYF. J is TRBJ2-7 and V is TRBV9, with 10 bases aligning to TRBD1. The CDR3 loop spans 14 amino acids. Germline lookup yields CDR1 SGDLS and CDR2 YYNGEE.

This clonotype was counted many times. The chain recombines TRBV5-1 with TRBJ2-7; TRBD2 aligns across 13 bases. The CDR3 length is 14 residues. V was clipped by 3 bases and J by 4 bases; unmatched bases: 1. Germline V lookup: CDR1 SGHRS, CDR2 YFSETQ. This CDR3 reads CASSSTSGGYEQYF. CDR3 bases: TGCGCCAGCAGCTCGACTAGCGGGGGGTACGAGCAGTACTTC. Based on the CDR3 plus reference TRBV5-1 and TRBJ2-7, the full variable domain is KAGVTQTPRYLIKTRGQQVTLSCSPISGHRSVSWYQQTPGQGLQFLFEYFSETQRNKGNFPGRFSGRQFSNSRSEMNVSTLELGDSALYLCASSSTSGGYEQYFGPGTRLTVT.